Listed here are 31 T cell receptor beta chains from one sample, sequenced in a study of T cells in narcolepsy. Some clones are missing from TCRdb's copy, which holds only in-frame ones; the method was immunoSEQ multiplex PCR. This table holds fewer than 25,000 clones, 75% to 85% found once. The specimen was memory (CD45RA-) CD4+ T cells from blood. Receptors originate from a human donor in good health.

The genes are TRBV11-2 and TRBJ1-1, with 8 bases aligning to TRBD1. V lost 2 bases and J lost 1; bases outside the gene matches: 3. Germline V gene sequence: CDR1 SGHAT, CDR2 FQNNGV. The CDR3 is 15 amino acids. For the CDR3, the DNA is TGTGCCAGCAGCTTATCTGACAGGGGGAACACTGAAGCTTTCTTT. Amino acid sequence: CASSLSDRGNTEAFF.

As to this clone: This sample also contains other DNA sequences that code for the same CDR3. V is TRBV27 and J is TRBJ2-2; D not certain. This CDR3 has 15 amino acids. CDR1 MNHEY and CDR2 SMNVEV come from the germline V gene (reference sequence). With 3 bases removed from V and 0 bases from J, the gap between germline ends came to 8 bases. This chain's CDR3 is CASSFWRANTGELFF. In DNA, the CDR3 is TGTGCCAGCAGTTTTTGGCGCGCGAACACCGGGGAGCTGTTTTTT.

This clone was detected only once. CDR3 protein: CASTNKRGEDYEQYF. CDR3 nucleotides: TGTGCCAGCACAAACAAGAGAGGGGAGGACTACGAGCAGTACTTC. The chain carries TRBV2 and TRBJ2-7; maybe TRBD2 (6 bases). Trimming removed 7 bases from V and 3 bases from J, with 19 bases in between. Germline CDR1 and CDR2: SNHLY and FYNNEI. The CDR3 has 15 amino acids.

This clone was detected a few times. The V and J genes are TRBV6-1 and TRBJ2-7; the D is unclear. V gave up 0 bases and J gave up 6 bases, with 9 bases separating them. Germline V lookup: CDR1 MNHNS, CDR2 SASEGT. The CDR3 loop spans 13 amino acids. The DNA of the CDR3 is TGTGCCAGCAGTGAAGCCCCAGGATTCGAGCAGTACTTC. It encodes CASSEAPGFEQYF.

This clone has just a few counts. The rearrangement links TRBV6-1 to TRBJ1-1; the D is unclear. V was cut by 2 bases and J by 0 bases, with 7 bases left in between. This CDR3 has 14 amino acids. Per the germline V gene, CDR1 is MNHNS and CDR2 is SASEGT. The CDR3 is CASSERRVNTEAFF. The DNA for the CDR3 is TGTGCCAGCAGTGAACGACGGGTGAACACTGAAGCTTTCTTT.

The CDR3 is CASRIRGGPSETQYF. The CDR3 DNA sequence: TGTGCCAGCCGTATACGGGGGGGCCCTTCAGAGACCCAGTACTTC. This chain uses TRBV6-1 with TRBJ2-5; 8 nucleotides align to TRBD2. CDR1 is MNHNS, CDR2 SASEGT, per germline. V gave up 8 bases and J gave up 4 bases; unmatched junction bases: 12. This CDR3 has 15 residues.

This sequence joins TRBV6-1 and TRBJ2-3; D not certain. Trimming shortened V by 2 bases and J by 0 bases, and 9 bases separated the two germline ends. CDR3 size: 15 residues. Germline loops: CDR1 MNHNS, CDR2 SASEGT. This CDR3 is CASSEWSSSTDTQYF. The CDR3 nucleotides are TGTGCCAGCAGTGAATGGAGCTCTAGCACAGATACGCAGTATTTT.

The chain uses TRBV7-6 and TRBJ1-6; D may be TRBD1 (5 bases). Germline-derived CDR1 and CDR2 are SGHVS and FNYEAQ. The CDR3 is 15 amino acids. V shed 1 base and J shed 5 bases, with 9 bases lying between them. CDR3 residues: CASSLVGDNNSPLHF. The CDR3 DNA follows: TGTGCCAGCAGCTTAGTGGGGGATAATAATTCACCCCTCCACTTT.

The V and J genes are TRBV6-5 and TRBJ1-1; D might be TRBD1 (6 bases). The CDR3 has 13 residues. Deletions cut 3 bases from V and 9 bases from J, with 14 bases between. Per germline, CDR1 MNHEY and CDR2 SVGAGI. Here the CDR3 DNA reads TGTGCCAGCAGTTATGGGGAGAGGGGGAAAGCTTTCTTT. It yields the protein CASSYGERGKAFF.

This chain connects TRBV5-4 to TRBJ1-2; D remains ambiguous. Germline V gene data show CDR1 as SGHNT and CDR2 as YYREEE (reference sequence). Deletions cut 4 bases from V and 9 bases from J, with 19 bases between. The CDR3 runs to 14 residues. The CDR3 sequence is CASSTGLPGGSYTF. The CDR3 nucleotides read TGTGCCAGCAGCACCGGACTGCCTGGTGGAAGCTACACCTTC.

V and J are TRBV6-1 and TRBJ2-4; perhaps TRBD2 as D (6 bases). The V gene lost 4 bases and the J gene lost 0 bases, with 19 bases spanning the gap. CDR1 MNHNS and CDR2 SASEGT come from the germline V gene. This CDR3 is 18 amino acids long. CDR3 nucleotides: TGTGCCAGCAGTGCCAATAGCGGCGGTTCCCTAGCCAAAAACATTCAGTACTTC. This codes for CASSANSGGSLAKNIQYF.

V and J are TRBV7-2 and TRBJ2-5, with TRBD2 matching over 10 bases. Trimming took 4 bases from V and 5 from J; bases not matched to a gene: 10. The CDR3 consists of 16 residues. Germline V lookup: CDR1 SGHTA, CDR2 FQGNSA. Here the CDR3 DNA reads TGTGCCAGCAGCTCCGGGACTAGCGCAACAGGGGAGACCCAGTACTTC. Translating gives CASSSGTSATGETQYF.

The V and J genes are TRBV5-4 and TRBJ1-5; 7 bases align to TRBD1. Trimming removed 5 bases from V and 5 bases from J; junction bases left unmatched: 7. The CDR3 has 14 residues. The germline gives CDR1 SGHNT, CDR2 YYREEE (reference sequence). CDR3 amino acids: CASSSAGTDQPQHF. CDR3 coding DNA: TGTGCCAGCAGTTCGGCCGGGACAGATCAGCCCCAGCATTTT.

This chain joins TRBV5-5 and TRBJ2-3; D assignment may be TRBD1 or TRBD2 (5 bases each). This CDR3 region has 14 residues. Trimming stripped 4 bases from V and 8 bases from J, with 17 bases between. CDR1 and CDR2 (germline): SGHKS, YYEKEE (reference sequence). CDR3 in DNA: TGTGCCAGCAGCCGAGGGGATGGAGTAGGTACGCAGTATTTT. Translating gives CASSRGDGVGTQYF.

Here the CDR3 DNA reads TGTGCCAGTAGGGGCGTTAACTATGGCTACACCTTC. This sequence encodes CASRGVNYGYTF. The chain has TRBV19 and TRBJ1-2, with no clear D. Germline CDR1 and CDR2: LNHDA and SQIVND (reference sequence). V lost 6 bases to trimming and J lost 1 base, with 6 bases between them. The CDR3 extends over 12 amino acids.

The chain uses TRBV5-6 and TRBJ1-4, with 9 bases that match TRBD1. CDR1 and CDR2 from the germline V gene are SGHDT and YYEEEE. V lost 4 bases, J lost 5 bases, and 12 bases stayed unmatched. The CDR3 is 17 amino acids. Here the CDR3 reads CASSNPGSGTGNEKLFF. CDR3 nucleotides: TGTGCCAGCAGCAATCCCGGTTCCGGGACAGGGAATGAAAAACTGTTTTTT.

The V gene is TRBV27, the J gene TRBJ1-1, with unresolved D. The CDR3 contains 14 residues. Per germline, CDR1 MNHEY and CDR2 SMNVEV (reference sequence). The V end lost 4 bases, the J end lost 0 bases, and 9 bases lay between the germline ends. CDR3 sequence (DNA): TGTGCCAGCAGTTATGAAGGGATGAACACTGAAGCTTTCTTT. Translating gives CASSYEGMNTEAFF.

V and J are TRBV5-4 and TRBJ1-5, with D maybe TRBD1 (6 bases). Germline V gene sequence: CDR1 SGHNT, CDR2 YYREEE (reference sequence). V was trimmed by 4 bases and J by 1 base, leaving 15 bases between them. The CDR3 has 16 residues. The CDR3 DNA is TGTGCCAGCAGCCCTTCGCCAGGGGCCAGCAATCAGCCCCAGCATTTT. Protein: CASSPSPGASNQPQHF.

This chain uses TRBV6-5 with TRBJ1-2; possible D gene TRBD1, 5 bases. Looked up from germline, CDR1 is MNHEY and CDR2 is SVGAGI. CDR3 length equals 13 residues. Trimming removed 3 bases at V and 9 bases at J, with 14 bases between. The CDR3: CASSYRDQISYTF. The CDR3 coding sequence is TGTGCCAGCAGTTATAGGGACCAGATAAGCTACACCTTC.

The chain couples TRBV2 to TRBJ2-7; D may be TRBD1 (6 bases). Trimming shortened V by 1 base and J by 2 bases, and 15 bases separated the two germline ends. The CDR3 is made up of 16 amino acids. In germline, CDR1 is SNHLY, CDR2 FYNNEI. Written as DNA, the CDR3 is TGTGCCAGCAGTGAAGGGGGGCAGGTTACCACCTACGAGCAGTACTTC. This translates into CASSEGGQVTTYEQYF.

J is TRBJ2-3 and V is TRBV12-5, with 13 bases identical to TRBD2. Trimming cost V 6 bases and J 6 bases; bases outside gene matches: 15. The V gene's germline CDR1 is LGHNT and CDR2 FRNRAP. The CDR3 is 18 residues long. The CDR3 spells CASGPQPRTSGGRDTQYF. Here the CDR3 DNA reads TGTGCTAGTGGCCCCCAACCCCGGACTAGCGGGGGCCGGGATACGCAGTATTTT.

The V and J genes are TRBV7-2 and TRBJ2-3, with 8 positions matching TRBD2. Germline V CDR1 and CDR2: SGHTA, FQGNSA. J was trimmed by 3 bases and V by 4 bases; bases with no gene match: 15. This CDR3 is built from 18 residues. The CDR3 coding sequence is TGTGCCAGCAGCTACAAGGTAGCGGGACTAGGAGAAACAGATACGCAGTATTTT. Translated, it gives CASSYKVAGLGETDTQYF.

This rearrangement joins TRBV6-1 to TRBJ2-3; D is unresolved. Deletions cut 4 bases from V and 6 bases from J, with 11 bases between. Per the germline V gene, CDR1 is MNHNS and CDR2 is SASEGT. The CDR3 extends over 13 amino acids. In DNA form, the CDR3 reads TGTGCCAGCAGTGGGGTCTTCCGGGATACGCAGTATTTT. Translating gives CASSGVFRDTQYF.

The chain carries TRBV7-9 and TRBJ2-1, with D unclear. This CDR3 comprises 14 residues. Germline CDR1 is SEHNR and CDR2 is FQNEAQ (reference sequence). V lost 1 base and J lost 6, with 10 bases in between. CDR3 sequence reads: CASSLDRRFNEQFF. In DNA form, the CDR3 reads TGTGCCAGCAGCTTAGACAGAAGGTTCAATGAGCAGTTCTTC.

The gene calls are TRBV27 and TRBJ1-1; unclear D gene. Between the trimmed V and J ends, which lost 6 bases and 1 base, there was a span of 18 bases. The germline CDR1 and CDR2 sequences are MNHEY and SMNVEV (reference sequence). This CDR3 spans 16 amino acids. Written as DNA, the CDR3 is TGTGCCAGCAGGGATTACGGCGGGGAGAGGAACACTGAAGCTTTCTTT. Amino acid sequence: CASRDYGGERNTEAFF.

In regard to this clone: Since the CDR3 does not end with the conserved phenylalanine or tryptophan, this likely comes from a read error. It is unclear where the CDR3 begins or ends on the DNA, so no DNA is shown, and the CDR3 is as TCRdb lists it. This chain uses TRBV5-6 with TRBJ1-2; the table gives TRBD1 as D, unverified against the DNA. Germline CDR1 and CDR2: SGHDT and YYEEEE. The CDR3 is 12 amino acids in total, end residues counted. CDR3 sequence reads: CASSVTGTARSV.

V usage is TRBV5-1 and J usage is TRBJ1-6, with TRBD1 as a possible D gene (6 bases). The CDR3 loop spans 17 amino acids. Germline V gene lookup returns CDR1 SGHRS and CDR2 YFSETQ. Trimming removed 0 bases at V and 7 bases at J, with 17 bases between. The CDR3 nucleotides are TGCGCCAGCAGCTTGGGGCCCTTGGACAGCCTAAATTCACCCCTCCACTTT. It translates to CASSLGPLDSLNSPLHF.

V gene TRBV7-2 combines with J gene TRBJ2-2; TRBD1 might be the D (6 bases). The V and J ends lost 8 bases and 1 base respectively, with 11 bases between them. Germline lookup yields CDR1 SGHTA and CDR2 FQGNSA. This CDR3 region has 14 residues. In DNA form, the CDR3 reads TGTGCCAGCCCTCGGGGACAGAACACCGGGGAGCTGTTTTTT. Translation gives CASPRGQNTGELFF.

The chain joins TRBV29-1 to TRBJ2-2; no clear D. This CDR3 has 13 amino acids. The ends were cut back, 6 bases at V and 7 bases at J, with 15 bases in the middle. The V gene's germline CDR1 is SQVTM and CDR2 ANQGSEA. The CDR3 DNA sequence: TGCAGCGTCGCTGTCGGGTCGTACGGGGAGCTGTTTTTT. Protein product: CSVAVGSYGELFF.

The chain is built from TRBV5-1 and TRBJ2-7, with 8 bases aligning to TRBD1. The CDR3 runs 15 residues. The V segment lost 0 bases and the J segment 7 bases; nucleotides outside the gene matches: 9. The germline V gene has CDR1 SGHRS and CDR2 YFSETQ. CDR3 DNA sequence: TGCGCCAGCAGCTTGGCAGGGGGCGGGATATGGGAGCAGTACTTC. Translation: CASSLAGGGIWEQYF. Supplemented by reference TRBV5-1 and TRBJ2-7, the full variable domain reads KAGVTQTPRYLIKTRGQQVTLSCSPISGHRSVSWYQQTPGQGLQFLFEYFSETQRNKGNFPGRFSGRQFSNSRSEMNVSTLELGDSALYLCASSLAGGGIWEQYFGPGTRLTVT.

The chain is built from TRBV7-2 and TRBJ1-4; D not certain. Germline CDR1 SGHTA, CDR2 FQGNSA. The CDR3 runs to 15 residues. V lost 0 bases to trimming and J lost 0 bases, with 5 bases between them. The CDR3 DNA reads TGTGCCAGCAGCTTAGCCCCGGCAACTAATGAAAAACTGTTTTTT. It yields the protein CASSLAPATNEKLFF.